Listed here are 20 T cell receptor beta chains from one sample, sequenced in a study of CD8 T cells in Susac syndrome. When the RNA was reverse transcribed, random hexamers were used with an input of about 0.45 to 1 ug. TCRdb re-called the immunoSEQ multiplex PCR reads with MiXCR, one entry per CDR3 protein. The sample consists of some 100,000 distinct CDR3 sequences, roughly 92% of them appearing once. The sequenced sample was CD8+ T cells from PBMCs. These receptors were taken from a human donor in good health.

The chain combines TRBV19 with TRBJ1-1; 8 nucleotides line up with TRBD1. V shed 3 bases and J 5 bases; nucleotides not matched to a gene: 8. Germline-derived CDR1 and CDR2 are LNHDA and SQIVND (reference sequence). CDR3 length equals 15 residues. The CDR3 bases are TGTGCCAGTAGTATCAGCCGCAGGGGGCAAACTGAAGCTTTCTTT. This translates into CASSISRRGQTEAFF. Using reference TRBV19 and TRBJ1-1 for the parts outside the CDR3, the full variable domain is DGGITQSPKYLFRKEGQNVTLSCEQNLNHDAMYWYRQDPGQGLRLIYYSQIVNDFQKGDIAEGYSVSREKKESFPLTVTSAQKNPTAFYLCASSISRRGQTEAFFGQGTRLTVV.

This chain uses TRBV6-2 or TRBV6-3 with TRBJ2-2; the D gene is possibly TRBD2 (6 bases). The CDR3 has 22 residues. CDR1 is MNHEY, CDR2 SVGEGT, per germline. Between the trimmed V and J ends, which lost 5 bases and 0 bases, there was a span of 31 bases. The CDR3 loop reads CASSPLPGSSGPAGPNTGELFF. The DNA for the CDR3 is TGTGCCAGCAGTCCCCTGCCGGGCTCGTCGGGGCCGGCGGGGCCGAACACCGGGGAGCTGTTTTTT.

This chain connects TRBV6-5 to TRBJ2-3; D remains ambiguous. This CDR3 has 16 residues. CDR1 is MNHEY, CDR2 SVGAGI, per germline. V lost 2 bases and J 2 bases, leaving 14 bases between the germline ends. The CDR3 spells CASSYVGKQDTDTQYF. CDR3 DNA sequence: TGTGCCAGCAGTTACGTCGGAAAACAAGACACAGATACGCAGTATTTT.

This rearrangement joins TRBV2 to TRBJ1-4; no definite D call. CDR3 length equals 13 residues. Germline loops: CDR1 SNHLY, CDR2 FYNNEI. V dropped 3 bases and J dropped 4 bases, with 6 bases sitting between them. CDR3 nucleotide sequence: TGTGCCAGCAGTGATCGTTATAATGAAAAACTGTTTTTT. Residues: CASSDRYNEKLFF.

The CDR3 region is CASSDSGVASSSGANVLTF. CDR3 nucleotide sequence: TGTGCCAGCAGTGACTCGGGTGTCGCCTCTAGCTCTGGGGCCAACGTCCTGACTTTC. This sequence joins TRBV6-4 and TRBJ2-6; D call uncertain. Trimming took off 0 bases at V and 0 bases at J, with 15 bases between the two ends. CDR3 length equals 19 residues. Germline V gene sequence: CDR1 MRHNA, CDR2 SNTAGT.

The chain couples TRBV6-2 or TRBV6-3 to TRBJ2-1; 7 bases agree with TRBD1. V shed 10 bases and J 4 bases; nucleotides not matched to a gene: 16. The CDR3 spans 16 residues. The V gene's germline CDR1 is MNHEY and CDR2 SVGEGT. The CDR3 protein is CAISPGETGWYNEQFF. Here the CDR3 DNA reads TGTGCCATCTCCCCTGGGGAGACAGGGTGGTACAATGAGCAGTTCTTC.

The chain recombines TRBV7-8 with TRBJ1-1; no firm D call. Trimming removed 6 bases from V and 3 bases from J, with 14 bases in between. This CDR3 region has 14 residues. Per germline, CDR1 SGHVS and CDR2 FQNEAQ. The CDR3 reads CASRTKGRDTEAFF. Written as DNA, the CDR3 is TGTGCCAGCAGAACCAAGGGAAGGGACACTGAAGCTTTCTTT.

CDR3 nucleotides: TGTGCCAGCAGCTCTCTTCCGGGACAGGGGGCCTACGAGCAGTACTTC. Its translation is CASSSLPGQGAYEQYF. The gene calls are TRBV13 and TRBJ2-7; 11 nucleotides match TRBD1. Germline trimming cut 4 bases from V and 2 bases from J; bases unmatched to any gene: 7. CDR1 is PRHDT, CDR2 FYEKMQ, per germline (reference sequence). This CDR3 is 16 amino acids long.

V gene TRBV5-1 combines with J gene TRBJ2-7, with 8 bases matching TRBD1. This CDR3 spans 16 amino acids. Unmatched junction bases numbered 8, after V lost 0 bases and J lost 3 bases. CDR1 SGHRS and CDR2 YFSETQ come from the germline V gene. The CDR3 nucleotides are TGCGCCAGCAGCTTGGCCACGAACAGGGGGAACTACGAGCAGTACTTC. Protein: CASSLATNRGNYEQYF.

The genes are TRBV15 and TRBJ2-1, with D hard to call. The CDR3 is 15 amino acids. Germline V gene lookup returns CDR1 LNHNV and CDR2 YYDKDF (reference sequence). V dropped 1 base and J dropped 0 bases, with 7 bases sitting between them. Here the CDR3 DNA reads TGTGCCACCAGCAGAGTGGCCGGCTCCTACAATGAGCAGTTCTTC. Protein: CATSRVAGSYNEQFF.

V and J are TRBV5-1 and TRBJ2-2; D unclear. The CDR3 is 14 residues long. V shed 0 bases and J shed 3 bases, with 6 bases lying between them. Germline loops: CDR1 SGHRS, CDR2 YFSETQ. The CDR3 loop is CASSLAQDTGELFF. The CDR3 DNA reads as TGCGCCAGCAGCTTGGCTCAGGACACCGGGGAGCTGTTTTTT.

The chain uses TRBV30 and TRBJ1-2, with TRBD1 as a possible D gene (6 bases). Germline V lookup: CDR1 GTSNPN, CDR2 SVGIG (reference sequence). CDR3 length: 13 residues. V was clipped by 5 bases and J by 8 bases, with 18 bases between them. For the CDR3, the DNA is TGTGCCTGGCCCCTGCCAGGGGTCGGCGGCTACACCTTC. Encoded protein: CAWPLPGVGGYTF. The complete variable domain, with remaining parts taken from reference TRBV30 and TRBJ1-2, reads SQTIHQWPATLVQPVGSPLSLECTVEGTSNPNLYWYRQAAGRGLQLLFYSVGIGQISSEVPQNLSASRPQDRQFILSSKKLLLSDSGFYLCAWPLPGVGGYTFGSGTRLTVV.

The table lists this clonotype with a count of one. The V and J genes are TRBV7-9 and TRBJ2-7; no clear D gene. This CDR3 contains 13 residues. The germline V and J ends were trimmed by 5 bases and 4 bases, with 12 bases remaining between them. The V gene's germline CDR1 is SEHNR and CDR2 FQNEAQ (reference sequence). DNA of the CDR3: TGTGCCAGCAGCCCTCCAGTGGGGTACGAGCAGTACTTC. It is translated as CASSPPVGYEQYF. The full variable domain, its missing parts supplied by reference TRBV7-9 and TRBJ2-7, is DTGVSQNPRHKITKRGQNVTFRCDPISEHNRLYWYRQTLGQGPEFLTYFQNEAQLEKSRLLSDRFSAERPKGSFSTLEIQRTEQGDSAMYLCASSPPVGYEQYFGPGTRLTVT.

This clonotype has a single count. This sequence joins TRBV28 and TRBJ2-7; TRBD1 might be the D (5 bases). The V end was cut by 3 bases, the J end by 7 bases, with 13 bases between. Germline CDR1 MDHEN, CDR2 SYDVKM. The length of the CDR3 is 13 residues. The CDR3 loop is CASSFSPGIEQYF. The CDR3 DNA sequence: TGTGCCAGCAGTTTCTCCCCAGGGATTGAGCAGTACTTC.

This clonotype was found a few times. The chain couples TRBV4-1 to TRBJ2-5; no clear D gene. The germline gives CDR1 MGHRA, CDR2 YSYEKL. V lost 6 bases, J lost 2 bases, and 10 bases lay in between. This CDR3 comprises 13 residues. As DNA, the CDR3 is TGCGCCAGCAGTCTACGACGGCAAGAGACCCAGTACTTC. It specifies CASSLRRQETQYF.

The chain recombines TRBV10-3 with TRBJ1-5; tentative D call: TRBD1 (5 bases). Trimming took off 2 bases at V and 2 bases at J, with 16 bases between the two ends. This CDR3 spans 17 amino acids. Germline CDR1 reads ENHRY; CDR2 reads SYGVKD. The CDR3 nucleotides are TGTGCCATCAGTGAGGATCCAGGGTTGTGGGGCAATCAGCCCCAGCATTTT. It is translated as CAISEDPGLWGNQPQHF.

The V gene is TRBV7-2, the J gene TRBJ2-3, with D maybe TRBD1 (5 bases). The CDR3 has 14 residues. Germline CDR1 and CDR2: SGHTA and FQGNSA. V was cut by 5 bases and J by 5 bases, with 14 bases left in between. The CDR3 DNA is TGTGCCAGCAGCAGGCAGGGTTATGGAGATACGCAGTATTTT. This sequence encodes CASSRQGYGDTQYF.

In DNA form, the CDR3 reads TGTGCCAGCAGGAGGGAGACAGGGGCGAACTACGAGCAGTACTTC. It specifies CASRRETGANYEQYF. The chain links TRBV27 to TRBJ2-7; 8 nucleotides match TRBD1. The CDR3 has 15 residues. V shed 6 bases and J 3 bases; nucleotides not matched to a gene: 10. The germline V gene encodes CDR1 MNHEY and CDR2 SMNVEV (reference sequence).

The rearrangement uses TRBV5-5 and TRBJ1-1; D gene ambiguous. Germline CDR1 and CDR2: SGHKS and YYEKEE (reference sequence). The CDR3 covers 11 residues. V gave up 0 bases and J gave up 7 bases, with 4 bases separating them. This chain's CDR3 is CASSLVDEAFF. The CDR3 DNA follows: TGTGCCAGCAGCTTGGTGGATGAAGCTTTCTTT. Full variable domain (remainder filled in from reference TRBV5-5 and TRBJ1-1): DAGVTQSPTHLIKTRGQQVTLRCSPISGHKSVSWYQQVLGQGPQFIFQYYEKEERGRGNFPDRFSARQFPNYSSELNVNALLLGDSALYLCASSLVDEAFFGQGTRLTVV.

This clonotype has just one count. J is TRBJ2-6 and V is TRBV7-9; the D gene is possibly TRBD1 (5 bases). The CDR3 runs 13 residues. The V end was cut by 5 bases, the J end by 10 bases, with 12 bases between. Germline V gene data show CDR1 as SEHNR and CDR2 as FQNEAQ (reference sequence). The CDR3 region has the DNA TGTGCCAGCAGCGGTGGGGCTCCGAACGTCCTGACTTTC. The encoded protein is CASSGGAPNVLTF.